Sequencing of this T cell receptor beta chain was carried out in a study of metastatic and nonmetastatic thyroid tumors. Findings of the study overall: TCR beta diversity was reportedly significantly higher in malignant thyroid tumors than benign nodules, in blood and tumor.

This CDR3 has 13 amino acids. Germline CDR1 is SEHNR and CDR2 is FQNEAQ (reference sequence). With 5 bases clipped from V and 5 bases from J, the junction kept 6 bases outside the gene matches. Every patient underwent thyroid surgery untreated. This clone occurred many times. Its antigen is unknown. TCRdb ran MiXCR on the PCR reads. The sample has roughly 58,000 clones, roughly 4.1% seen once. The TCR sequence derives from a female donor with papillary thyroid cancer or a benign thyroid nodule (not recorded which). Some clones in this sample may be carry-over from other donors' samples. Sequencing was done on a sample of blood. V and J are TRBV7-9 and TRBJ2-7; 7 bases line up with TRBD1. The CDR3 protein is CASSKTTGNEQYF. The CDR3 nucleotides read TGTGCCAGCAGCAAGACGACAGGGAACGAGCAGTACTTC.